This T cell receptor beta chain was sequenced for a study of CD8 T cells in ankylosing spondylitis (TCRdb year 2017). Some background on the complete study: The study set out to find disease-linked TCR variants by profiling T cell receptor beta repertoires in ankylosing spondylitis patients and healthy donors. In total, the full study cohort was made up of 85 to 140 healthy donors and approximately 24 ankylosing spondylitis patients. Peripheral blood was sampled, and synovial fluid was additionally collected from ankylosing spondylitis patients. On the study overall, not on this receptor specifically: A TCR beta motif made up of roughly eight highly homologous amino acid variants appeared to be characteristic of blood from ankylosing spondylitis patients. Some motif variants had previously been reported in the synovial fluid and blood of reactive arthritis patients, which suggests shared mechanisms of disease initiation. In peripheral blood, the disease-linked clones were found at relatively low frequencies and had a CD8+ phenotype. According to the report, matched synovial fluid samples from ankylosing spondylitis patients were significantly enriched for the disease-linked clones.

This clonotype was counted only a few times. Its recognized antigen is unknown. No base quality values were provided; no much bigger clone lies one nucleotide off. These reads were obtained on an Illumina HiSeq 2500. TCR beta libraries were prepared by quantitative 5'-RACE with molecular barcodes. The authors' pipeline ran thus. A new computational method based on a probabilistic model of VDJ rearrangement was used to identify disease-linked TCR variants. TCRdb reanalyzed the raw reads on its own, using fastp at Q25 for trimming and MiXCR for clone calling, and kept in-frame beta chains. Duplicate CDR3 protein sequences are folded into a single record with the most common DNA and genes. These V and J calls rely on TCRdb rather than the paper's analysis. In this sample the table shows about 340,000 distinct CDR3 sequences, roughly 15% of which occur a single time. The ten largest make up 0.9% to 1.2% of the sample.

Sequenced input: blood, either unsorted or a sorted T cell fraction (not recorded which). The clonotype originates from a male donor with ankylosing spondylitis or in good health (not recorded which).

The DNA reads as follows: TGCAGTGCTCGGTGGGGGGGGCGGGCAGATACGCAGTATTTT. It translates as CSARWGGRADTQYF. The sequence joins TRBV20-1 to TRBJ2-3, with TRBD2 tentatively as D gene (7 bases match). Between the V and J ends, shortened by 5 bases and 4 bases respectively, the junction contains 16 bases. The CDR3, cysteine through phenylalanine, is 14 amino acids long. Only CDR3 DNA remains: 42 bases, in frame from the first base. CDR1 is given as DFQATT and CDR2 as SNEGSKA, both from the germline V gene (reference sequence).